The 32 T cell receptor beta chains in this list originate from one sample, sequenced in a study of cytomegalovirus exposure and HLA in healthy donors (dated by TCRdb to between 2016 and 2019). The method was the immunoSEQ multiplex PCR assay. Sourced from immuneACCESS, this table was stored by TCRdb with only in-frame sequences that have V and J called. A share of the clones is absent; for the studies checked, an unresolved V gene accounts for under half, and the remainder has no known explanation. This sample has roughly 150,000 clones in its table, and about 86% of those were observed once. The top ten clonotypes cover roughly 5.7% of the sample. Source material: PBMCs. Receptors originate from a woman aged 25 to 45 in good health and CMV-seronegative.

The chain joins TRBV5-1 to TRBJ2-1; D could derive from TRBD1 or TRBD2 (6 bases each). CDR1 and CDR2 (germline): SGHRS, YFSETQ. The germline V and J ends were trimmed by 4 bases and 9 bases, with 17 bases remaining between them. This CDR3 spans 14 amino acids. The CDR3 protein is CASSPGGGQLEQFF. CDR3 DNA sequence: TGCGCCAGCAGCCCAGGTGGGGGGCAGCTTGAGCAGTTCTTC.

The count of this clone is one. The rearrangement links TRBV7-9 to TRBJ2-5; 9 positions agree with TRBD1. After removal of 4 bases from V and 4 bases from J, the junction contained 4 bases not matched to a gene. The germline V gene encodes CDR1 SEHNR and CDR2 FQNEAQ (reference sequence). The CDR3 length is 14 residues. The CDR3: CASSYTGGIETQYF. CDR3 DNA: TGTGCCAGCAGCTATACAGGGGGCATAGAGACCCAGTACTTC.

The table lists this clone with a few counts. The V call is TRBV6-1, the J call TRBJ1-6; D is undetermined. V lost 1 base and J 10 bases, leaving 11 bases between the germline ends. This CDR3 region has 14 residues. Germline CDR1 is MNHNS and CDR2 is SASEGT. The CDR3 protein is CASSEGKGASPLHF. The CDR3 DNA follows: TGTGCCAGCAGTGAAGGCAAGGGAGCCTCACCCCTCCACTTT.

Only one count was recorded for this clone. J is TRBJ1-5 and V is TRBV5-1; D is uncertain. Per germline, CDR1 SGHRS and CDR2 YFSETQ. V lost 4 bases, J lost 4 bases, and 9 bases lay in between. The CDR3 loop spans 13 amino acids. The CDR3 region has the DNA TGCGCCAGCAGCCCCACGGGAAATCAGCCCCAGCATTTT. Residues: CASSPTGNQPQHF.

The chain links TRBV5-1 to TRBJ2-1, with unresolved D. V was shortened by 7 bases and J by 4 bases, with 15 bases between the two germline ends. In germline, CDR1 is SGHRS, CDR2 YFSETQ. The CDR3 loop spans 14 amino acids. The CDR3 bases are TGCGCCAGCGGGAATCAATGGCCGTACAATGAGCAGTTCTTC. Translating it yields CASGNQWPYNEQFF.

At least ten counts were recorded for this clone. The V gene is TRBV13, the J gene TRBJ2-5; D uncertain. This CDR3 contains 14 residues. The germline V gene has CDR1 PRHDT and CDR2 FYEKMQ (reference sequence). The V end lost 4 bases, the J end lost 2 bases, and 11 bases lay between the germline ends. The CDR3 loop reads CASSSPDLQETQYF. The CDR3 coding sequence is TGTGCCAGCAGCTCCCCTGACCTTCAAGAGACCCAGTACTTC. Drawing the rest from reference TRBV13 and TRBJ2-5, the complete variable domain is AAGVIQSPRHLIKEKRETATLKCYPIPRHDTVYWYQQGPGQDPQFLISFYEKMQSDKGSIPDRFSAQQFSDYHSELNMSSLELGDSALYFCASSSPDLQETQYFGPGTRLLVL.

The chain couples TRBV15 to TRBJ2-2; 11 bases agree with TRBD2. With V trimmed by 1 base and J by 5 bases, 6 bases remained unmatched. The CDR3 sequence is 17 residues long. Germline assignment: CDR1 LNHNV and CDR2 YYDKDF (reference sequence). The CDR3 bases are TGTGCCACCAGCAGAGCCGGGACTAGCGGAGTTACCGGGGAGCTGTTTTTT. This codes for CATSRAGTSGVTGELFF.

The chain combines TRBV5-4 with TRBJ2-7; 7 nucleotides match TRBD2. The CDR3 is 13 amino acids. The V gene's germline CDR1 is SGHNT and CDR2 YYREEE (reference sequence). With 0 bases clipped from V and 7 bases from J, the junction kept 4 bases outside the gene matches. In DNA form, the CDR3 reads TGTGCCAGCAGCTTGGGCGGGGGTCGGGAGCAGTACTTC. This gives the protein CASSLGGGREQYF. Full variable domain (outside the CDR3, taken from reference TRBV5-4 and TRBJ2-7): ETGVTQSPTHLIKTRGQQVTLRCSSQSGHNTVSWYQQALGQGPQFIFQYYREEENGRGNFPPRFSGLQFPNYSSELNVNALELDDSALYLCASSLGGGREQYFGPGTRLTVT.

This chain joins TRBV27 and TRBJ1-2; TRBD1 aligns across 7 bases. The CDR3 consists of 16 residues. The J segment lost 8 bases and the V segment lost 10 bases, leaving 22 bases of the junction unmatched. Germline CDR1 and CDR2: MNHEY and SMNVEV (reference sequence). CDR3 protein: CANPPGMDRRVGGYTF. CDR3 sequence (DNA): TGTGCCAACCCCCCGGGTATGGACAGGCGGGTTGGCGGCTACACCTTC.

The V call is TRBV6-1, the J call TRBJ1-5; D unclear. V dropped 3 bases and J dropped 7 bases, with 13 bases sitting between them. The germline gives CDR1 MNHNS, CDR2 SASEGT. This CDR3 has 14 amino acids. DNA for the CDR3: TGTGCCAGCAGTGATAATACCCGGGGACAGCCCCAGCATTTT. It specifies CASSDNTRGQPQHF.

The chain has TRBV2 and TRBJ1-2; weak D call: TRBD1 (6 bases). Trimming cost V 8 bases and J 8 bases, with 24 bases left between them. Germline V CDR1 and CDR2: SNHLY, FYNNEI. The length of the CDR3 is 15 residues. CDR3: CASGPEGGRARGYTF. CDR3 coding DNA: TGTGCCAGCGGCCCGGAGGGGGGCCGAGCTAGGGGCTACACCTTC. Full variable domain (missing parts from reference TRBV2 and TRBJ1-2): EPEVTQTPSHQVTQMGQEVILRCVPISNHLYFYWYRQILGQKVEFLVSFYNNEISEKSEIFDDQFSVERPDGSNFTLKIRSTKLEDSAMYFCASGPEGGRARGYTFGSGTRLTVV.

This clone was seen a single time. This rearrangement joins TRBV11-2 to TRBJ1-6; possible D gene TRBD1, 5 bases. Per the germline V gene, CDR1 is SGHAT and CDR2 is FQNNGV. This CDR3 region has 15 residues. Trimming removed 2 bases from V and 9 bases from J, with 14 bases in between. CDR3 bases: TGTGCCAGCAGCTTACGATTGCAGGGCAGTTCACCCCTCCACTTT. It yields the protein CASSLRLQGSSPLHF.

CDR3 DNA: TGTGCCAGCAGCTTAAGGCGGGGGGGCTGGGAGACCCAGTACTTC. Its protein product is CASSLRRGGWETQYF. This sequence joins TRBV7-6 and TRBJ2-5; 9 bases map to TRBD2. This CDR3 has 15 amino acids. Germline CDR1 and CDR2: SGHVS and FNYEAQ. Trimming cost V 2 bases and J 5 bases; bases outside gene matches: 6.

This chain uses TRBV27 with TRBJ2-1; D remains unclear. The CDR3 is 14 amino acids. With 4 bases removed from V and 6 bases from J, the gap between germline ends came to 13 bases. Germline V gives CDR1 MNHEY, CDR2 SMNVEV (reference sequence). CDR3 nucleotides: TGTGCCAGCAGTTCCGGTTTGATTGGCAATGAGCAGTTCTTC. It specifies CASSSGLIGNEQFF.

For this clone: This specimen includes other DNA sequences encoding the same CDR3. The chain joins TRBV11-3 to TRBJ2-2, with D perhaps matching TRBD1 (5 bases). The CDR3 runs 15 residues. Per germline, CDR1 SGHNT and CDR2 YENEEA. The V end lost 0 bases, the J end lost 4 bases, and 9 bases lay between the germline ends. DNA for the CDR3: TGTGCCAGCAGCTTAGAAGGGGTTGGCACCGGGGAGCTGTTTTTT. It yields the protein CASSLEGVGTGELFF.

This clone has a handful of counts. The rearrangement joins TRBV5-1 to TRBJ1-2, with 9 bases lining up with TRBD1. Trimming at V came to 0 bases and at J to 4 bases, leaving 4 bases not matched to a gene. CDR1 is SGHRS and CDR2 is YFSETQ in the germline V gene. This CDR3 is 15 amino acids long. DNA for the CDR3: TGCGCCAGCAGCTTGGCAACAGGGGGCTCCTATGGCTACACCTTC. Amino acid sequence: CASSLATGGSYGYTF.

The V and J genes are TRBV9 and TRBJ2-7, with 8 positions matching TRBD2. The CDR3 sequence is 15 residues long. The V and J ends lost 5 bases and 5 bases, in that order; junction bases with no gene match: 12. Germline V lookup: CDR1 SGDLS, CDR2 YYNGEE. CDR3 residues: CASSQGSGSFHEQYF. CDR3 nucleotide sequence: TGTGCCAGCAGTCAGGGGAGCGGGAGTTTCCACGAGCAGTACTTC.

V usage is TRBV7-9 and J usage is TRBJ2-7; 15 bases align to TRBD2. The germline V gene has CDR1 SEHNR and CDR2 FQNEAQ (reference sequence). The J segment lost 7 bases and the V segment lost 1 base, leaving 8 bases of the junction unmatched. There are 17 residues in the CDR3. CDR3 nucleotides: TGTGCCAGCAGCTTAGTGAGGACTAGCGGGAGGGCTTGGGAGCAGTACTTC. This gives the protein CASSLVRTSGRAWEQYF. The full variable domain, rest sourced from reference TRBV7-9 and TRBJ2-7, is DTGVSQNPRHKITKRGQNVTFRCDPISEHNRLYWYRQTLGQGPEFLTYFQNEAQLEKSRLLSDRFSAERPKGSFSTLEIQRTEQGDSAMYLCASSLVRTSGRAWEQYFGPGTRLTVT.

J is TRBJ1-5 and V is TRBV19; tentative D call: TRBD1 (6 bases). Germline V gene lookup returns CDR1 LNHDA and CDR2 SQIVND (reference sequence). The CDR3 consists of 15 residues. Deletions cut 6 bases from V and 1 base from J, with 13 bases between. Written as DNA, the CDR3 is TGTGCCAGTAGCCGCCGCGGACAGAGCAATCAGCCCCAGCATTTT. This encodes CASSRRGQSNQPQHF.

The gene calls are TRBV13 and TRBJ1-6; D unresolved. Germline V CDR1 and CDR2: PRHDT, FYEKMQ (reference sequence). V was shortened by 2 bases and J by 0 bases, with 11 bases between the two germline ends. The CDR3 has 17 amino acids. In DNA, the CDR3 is TGTGCCAGCAGCTTATGGGCGGGGAGCTCCTATAATTCACCCCTCCACTTT. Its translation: CASSLWAGSSYNSPLHF.

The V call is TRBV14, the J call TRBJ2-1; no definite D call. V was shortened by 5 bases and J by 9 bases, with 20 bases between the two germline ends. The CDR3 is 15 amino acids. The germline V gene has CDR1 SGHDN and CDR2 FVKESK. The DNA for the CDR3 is TGTGCCAGCAGCGACGACTCAGTCCGATTAGCTGAGCAGTTCTTC. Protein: CASSDDSVRLAEQFF. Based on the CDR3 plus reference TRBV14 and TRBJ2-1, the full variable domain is EAGVTQFPSHSVIEKGQTVTLRCDPISGHDNLYWYRRVMGKEIKFLLHFVKESKQDESGMPNNRFLAERTGGTYSTLKVQPAELEDSGVYFCASSDDSVRLAEQFFGPGTRLTVL.

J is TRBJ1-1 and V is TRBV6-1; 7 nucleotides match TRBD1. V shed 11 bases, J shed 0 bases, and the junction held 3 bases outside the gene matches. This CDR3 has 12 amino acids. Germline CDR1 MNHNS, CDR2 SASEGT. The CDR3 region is CAGQGVNTEAFF. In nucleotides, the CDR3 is TGTGCCGGGCAGGGGGTGAACACTGAAGCTTTCTTT.

The chain's CDR3 is CASSRYEQYF. DNA for the CDR3: TGTGCCAGCAGTCGTTACGAGCAGTACTTC. J is TRBJ2-7 and V is TRBV2; D uncertain. CDR3 size: 10 residues. V was shortened by 5 bases and J by 4 bases, with 3 bases between the two germline ends. Germline lookup yields CDR1 SNHLY and CDR2 FYNNEI.

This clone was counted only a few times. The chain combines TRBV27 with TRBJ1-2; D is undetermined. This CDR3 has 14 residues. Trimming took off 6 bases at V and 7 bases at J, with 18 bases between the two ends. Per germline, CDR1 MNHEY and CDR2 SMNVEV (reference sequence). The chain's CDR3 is CASSKWPDRGGYTF. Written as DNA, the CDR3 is TGTGCCAGCAGCAAATGGCCAGATCGTGGTGGCTACACCTTC.

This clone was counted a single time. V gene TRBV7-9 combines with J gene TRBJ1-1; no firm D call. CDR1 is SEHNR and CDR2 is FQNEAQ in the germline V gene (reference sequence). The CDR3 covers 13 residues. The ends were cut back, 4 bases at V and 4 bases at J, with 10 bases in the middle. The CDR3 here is CASSSLQGTEAFF. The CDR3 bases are TGTGCCAGCAGCTCCCTCCAAGGCACTGAAGCTTTCTTT.

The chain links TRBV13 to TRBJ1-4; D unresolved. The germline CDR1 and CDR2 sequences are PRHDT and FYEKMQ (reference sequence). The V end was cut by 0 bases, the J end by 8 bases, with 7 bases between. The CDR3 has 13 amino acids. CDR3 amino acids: CASSLGSGEKLFF. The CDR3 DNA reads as TGTGCCAGCAGCTTAGGATCGGGGGAAAAACTGTTTTTT.

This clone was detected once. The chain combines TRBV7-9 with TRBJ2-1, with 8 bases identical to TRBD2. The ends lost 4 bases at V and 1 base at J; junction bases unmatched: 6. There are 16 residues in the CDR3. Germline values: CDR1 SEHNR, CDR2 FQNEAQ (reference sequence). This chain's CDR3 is CASSSPSGSSYNEQFF. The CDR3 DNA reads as TGTGCCAGCAGCTCGCCAAGCGGGAGTTCCTACAATGAGCAGTTCTTC. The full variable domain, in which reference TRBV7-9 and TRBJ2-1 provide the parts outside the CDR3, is DTGVSQNPRHKITKRGQNVTFRCDPISEHNRLYWYRQTLGQGPEFLTYFQNEAQLEKSRLLSDRFSAERPKGSFSTLEIQRTEQGDSAMYLCASSSPSGSSYNEQFFGPGTRLTVL.

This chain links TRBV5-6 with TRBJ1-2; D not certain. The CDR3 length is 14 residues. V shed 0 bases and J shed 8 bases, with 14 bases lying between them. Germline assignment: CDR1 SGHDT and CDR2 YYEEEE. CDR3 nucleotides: TGTGCCAGCAGCTTGGAGGTCGTTACGTCGGGCTACACCTTC. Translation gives CASSLEVVTSGYTF.

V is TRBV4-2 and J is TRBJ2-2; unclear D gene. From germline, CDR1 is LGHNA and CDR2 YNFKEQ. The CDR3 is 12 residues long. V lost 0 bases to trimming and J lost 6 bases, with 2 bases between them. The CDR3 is CASSQDSGELFF. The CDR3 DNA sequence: TGTGCCAGCAGCCAAGATTCCGGGGAGCTGTTTTTT.

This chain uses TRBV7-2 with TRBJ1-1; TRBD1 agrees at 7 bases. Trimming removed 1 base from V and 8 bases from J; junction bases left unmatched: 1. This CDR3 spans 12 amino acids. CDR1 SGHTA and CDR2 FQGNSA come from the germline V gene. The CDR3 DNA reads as TGTGCCAGCAGCTTAGGCAGGGGGGAAGCTTTCTTT. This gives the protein CASSLGRGEAFF. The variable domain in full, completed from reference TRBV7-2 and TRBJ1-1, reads GAGVSQSPSNKVTEKGKDVELRCDPISGHTALYWYRQSLGQGLEFLIYFQGNSAPDKSGLPSDRFSAERTGGSVSTLTIQRTQQEDSAVYLCASSLGRGEAFFGQGTRLTVV.

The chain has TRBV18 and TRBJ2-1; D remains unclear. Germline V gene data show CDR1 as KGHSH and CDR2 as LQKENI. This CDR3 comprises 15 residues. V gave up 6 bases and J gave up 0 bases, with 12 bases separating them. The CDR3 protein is CASSDTRPSYNEQFF. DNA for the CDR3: TGTGCCAGCTCCGACACCCGGCCCTCCTACAATGAGCAGTTCTTC.

The CDR3 is CASSIGVSASTDTQYF. CDR3 coding DNA: TGTGCCAGTAGTATAGGCGTCAGTGCTAGCACAGATACGCAGTATTTT. The chain joins TRBV19 to TRBJ2-3; D uncertain. Trimming cost V 1 base and J 0 bases, with 11 bases left between them. The CDR3 is 16 amino acids. In germline, CDR1 is LNHDA, CDR2 SQIVND (reference sequence).